This T cell receptor (beta chain) stems from a study of T cells after yellow fever vaccination. TCRdb reanalysed the 5' RACE reads using MiXCR and keeps one entry per CDR3 protein. The sample lists 100,000 to 150,000 distinct CDR3 sequences, 7.4% occurring once. This clonotype appeared many times. The source is a young man who received the YFV17D yellow fever vaccine. The source was CD4+ T cells sorted from PBMCs, collected approximately 11 days after the first yellow fever vaccination.

The CDR3 region has the DNA TGTGCCAGCAGCTTAAAGGGGCTGAGGAATGAGCAGTTCTTC. The encoded protein is CASSLKGLRNEQFF. J is TRBJ2-1 and V is TRBV7-9; the D gene is possibly TRBD1 (5 bases). The CDR3 extends over 14 amino acids. With 2 bases removed from V and 7 bases from J, the gap between germline ends came to 12 bases. Germline CDR1 is SEHNR and CDR2 is FQNEAQ (reference sequence).